Listed here are 32 T cell receptor beta chains from one sample, sequenced in a study of blood T cell repertoires in COVID-19 (dated by TCRdb to 2020 to 2021). The library was produced with the immunoSEQ multiplex PCR assay. The source is immuneACCESS, and TCRdb retained only in-frame sequences with V and J called. Part of the clones is not carried over; for the studies checked, unresolved V genes explain less than half of this, and the remainder is unexplained. The sample table records about 200,000 clones; 86% of these occur just once. The top ten constitute 0.78% of the sample. Source material: peripheral blood. These TCRs come from an older woman with acute or convalescent COVID-19.

V and J are TRBV19 and TRBJ2-2; D might be TRBD2 (6 bases). The CDR3 sequence is 15 residues long. CDR1 LNHDA and CDR2 SQIVND come from the germline V gene (reference sequence). Trimming removed 1 base at V and 6 bases at J, with 12 bases between. The CDR3 reads CASSIVWGGAGELFF. In DNA, the CDR3 is TGTGCCAGTAGTATAGTATGGGGAGGCGCCGGGGAGCTGTTTTTT.

The gene calls are TRBV12-3 or TRBV12-4 and TRBJ1-5, with 11 bases lining up with TRBD1. Germline trimming cut 8 bases from V and 6 bases from J; bases unmatched to any gene: 3. The CDR3 has 13 residues. The CDR3 sequence is CASGQGAGQPQHF. The CDR3 nucleotides are TGTGCCAGCGGACAGGGGGCTGGTCAGCCCCAGCATTTT.

This chain connects TRBV7-3 to TRBJ1-2; a possible D gene is TRBD1 (5 bases). From germline, CDR1 is SGHTA and CDR2 FQGTGA. V was cut by 3 bases and J by 4 bases, with 9 bases left in between. This CDR3 is built from 13 residues. The CDR3 DNA reads TGTGCCAGCAGCTTCAGCCAGGGCTATGGCTACACCTTC. Its translation is CASSFSQGYGYTF.

V usage is TRBV3-1 (or the pseudogene TRBV3-2) and J usage is TRBJ2-1; D perhaps matches TRBD2 (6 bases). The CDR3 consists of 17 residues. Germline CDR1 reads LGHDT; CDR2 reads YNNKEL (reference sequence). With 1 base removed from V and 0 bases from J, the gap between germline ends came to 13 bases. In nucleotides, the CDR3 is TGTGCCAGCAGCCAAGGTCCGGGACTCGGCTCCTACAATGAGCAGTTCTTC. This codes for CASSQGPGLGSYNEQFF.

The chain combines TRBV7-9 with TRBJ2-7; the match to TRBD1 covers 7 bases. This CDR3 is 15 amino acids long. V dropped 5 bases and J dropped 5; count of bases not matched to a gene: 12. In germline, CDR1 is SEHNR, CDR2 FQNEAQ (reference sequence). CDR3 in amino acids: CASSTRQGRYDEQYF. DNA of the CDR3: TGTGCCAGCAGCACCCGACAGGGAAGGTACGACGAGCAGTACTTC.

This clone showed up just a few times. The gene calls are TRBV6-6 and TRBJ1-2; D is perhaps TRBD1 (6 bases). From germline, CDR1 is MNHNY and CDR2 SVGAGI (reference sequence). This CDR3 is built from 16 residues. Trimming left V 6 bases short and J 7 bases short, with 24 bases between. This chain's CDR3 is CASSQTGTARVGGYTF. CDR3 DNA sequence: TGTGCCAGCAGCCAAACAGGGACCGCAAGAGTGGGTGGCTACACCTTC.

This clone showed up just a few times. V gene TRBV12-3 or TRBV12-4 combines with J gene TRBJ1-2; D remains unclear. The CDR3 totals 13 residues. V was shortened by 4 bases and J by 6 bases, with 12 bases between the two germline ends. DNA of the CDR3: TGTGCCAGCAGTTACCGGGGTGTGGATGGCTACACCTTC. Translating it yields CASSYRGVDGYTF.

V is TRBV6-2 or TRBV6-3 and J is TRBJ1-1; 10 positions agree with TRBD1. The ends lost 6 bases at V and 3 bases at J; junction bases unmatched: 7. Looked up from germline, CDR1 is MNHEY and CDR2 is SVGEGT. The length of the CDR3 is 15 residues. CDR3 residues: CASSGQGGRDTEAFF. The CDR3 nucleotides are TGTGCCAGCAGCGGACAGGGGGGAAGGGACACTGAAGCTTTCTTT.

The chain couples TRBV11-3 to TRBJ2-5; D possibly corresponds to TRBD2 (5 bases). Germline V gives CDR1 SGHNT, CDR2 YENEEA. The CDR3 length is 15 residues. Between the trimmed V and J ends, which lost 3 bases and 1 base, there was a span of 12 bases. Here the CDR3 reads CASSLGAVPQETQYF. The CDR3, as DNA: TGTGCCAGCAGCTTGGGAGCGGTTCCCCAAGAGACCCAGTACTTC.

This clone has a handful of counts. V gene TRBV5-1 combines with J gene TRBJ1-4, with 7 positions matching TRBD1. The CDR3 is 14 amino acids. Germline CDR1 is SGHRS and CDR2 is YFSETQ. The junction had 3 bases not matched to a gene; V was cut back by 2 bases and J by 5 bases. The CDR3 nucleotides read TGCGCCAGCAGCTTCGGGACAGTGAATGAAAAACTGTTTTTT. Its protein is CASSFGTVNEKLFF.

This clone appeared once. This chain connects TRBV28 to TRBJ1-5, with TRBD1 matching 8 bases. V gave up 6 bases and J gave up 0 bases; unmatched junction bases: 4. From germline, CDR1 is MDHEN and CDR2 SYDVKM. This CDR3 spans 15 amino acids. The CDR3 region is CASRPTGGSNQPQHF. The CDR3 nucleotides are TGTGCCAGCAGGCCTACAGGGGGTAGCAATCAGCCCCAGCATTTT.

The chain recombines TRBV2 with TRBJ1-6; 7 bases line up with TRBD1. V was pared by 6 bases and J by 7 bases, with 9 bases of the junction left unmatched. CDR3 length: 15 residues. Germline V gene lookup returns CDR1 SNHLY and CDR2 FYNNEI. The CDR3: CASRETGKENSPLHF. The CDR3 nucleotides are TGTGCCAGCAGGGAGACAGGGAAGGAAAATTCACCCCTCCACTTT. The full variable domain, completed using reference TRBV2 and TRBJ1-6, is EPEVTQTPSHQVTQMGQEVILRCVPISNHLYFYWYRQILGQKVEFLVSFYNNEISEKSEIFDDQFSVERPDGSNFTLKIRSTKLEDSAMYFCASRETGKENSPLHFGNGTRLTVT.

The genes are TRBV7-2 and TRBJ1-1, with 9 positions matching TRBD1. This CDR3 has 15 amino acids. The ends lost 7 bases at V and 2 bases at J; junction bases unmatched: 8. The V gene's germline CDR1 is SGHTA and CDR2 FQGNSA. CDR3 sequence: CASTWDRAGNTEAFF. The DNA of the CDR3 is TGTGCCAGCACCTGGGACAGGGCGGGAAACACTGAAGCTTTCTTT.

The J gene is TRBJ1-3, the V gene TRBV5-1, with D unresolved. The germline V gene encodes CDR1 SGHRS and CDR2 YFSETQ. V gave up 5 bases and J gave up 0 bases, with 12 bases separating them. The CDR3 loop spans 15 amino acids. The CDR3 region has the DNA TGCGCCAGCAGGACAACAGCTACCTCTGGAAACACCATATATTTT. Protein sequence: CASRTTATSGNTIYF.

The rearrangement links TRBV27 to TRBJ2-2; D possibly corresponds to TRBD2 (5 bases). The CDR3 runs to 12 residues. The germline gives CDR1 MNHEY, CDR2 SMNVEV (reference sequence). Trimming removed 8 bases from V and 7 bases from J, with 11 bases in between. CDR3 sequence: CASSRGFGELFF. In DNA, the CDR3 is TGTGCCAGCTCCCGGGGTTTCGGGGAGCTGTTTTTT.

The V and J genes are TRBV27 and TRBJ1-5; D call uncertain. This CDR3 has 13 residues. Germline CDR1 reads MNHEY; CDR2 reads SMNVEV (reference sequence). With 6 bases removed from V and 6 bases from J, the gap between germline ends came to 12 bases. CDR3 bases: TGTGCCAGCAGGTCGAGCGGAGGTCAGCCCCAGCATTTT. Translating it yields CASRSSGGQPQHF.

This rearrangement joins TRBV5-1 to TRBJ2-3; 7 bases match TRBD2. Looked up from germline, CDR1 is SGHRS and CDR2 is YFSETQ. With 9 bases clipped from V and 0 bases from J, the junction kept 10 bases outside the gene matches. The CDR3 covers 15 residues. The CDR3 region is CATRGGTTSTDTQYF. The DNA of the CDR3 is TGCGCCACCCGGGGAGGGACTACTAGCACAGATACGCAGTATTTT.

The rearrangement joins TRBV27 to TRBJ2-7, with TRBD2 matching over 8 bases. The germline gives CDR1 MNHEY, CDR2 SMNVEV (reference sequence). The CDR3 is made up of 16 amino acids. The J segment lost 3 bases and the V segment lost 4 bases, leaving 11 bases of the junction unmatched. This CDR3 reads CASSSAPRGANYEQYF. CDR3 DNA sequence: TGTGCCAGCAGTTCAGCCCCGCGGGGGGCCAACTACGAGCAGTACTTC.

V usage is TRBV5-1 and J usage is TRBJ2-5; tentatively, D is TRBD1 (6 bases). Trimming removed 4 bases at V and 3 bases at J, with 13 bases between. CDR1 is SGHRS, CDR2 YFSETQ, per germline. There are 14 residues in the CDR3. CDR3 in DNA: TGCGCCAGCAGCCGAAGCCGACAGGAAGAGACCCAGTACTTC. Translated: CASSRSRQEETQYF.

This clone was recorded only once. The rearrangement links TRBV5-6 to TRBJ2-3, with TRBD2 as a possible D gene (5 bases). Per the germline V gene, CDR1 is SGHDT and CDR2 is YYEEEE. The V end was cut by 2 bases, the J end by 0 bases, with 10 bases between. The length of the CDR3 is 15 residues. The CDR3 loop reads CASSLPGGSTDTQYF. CDR3 coding DNA: TGTGCCAGCAGCTTACCCGGAGGTAGCACAGATACGCAGTATTTT. The variable domain in full, completed from reference TRBV5-6 and TRBJ2-3, reads DAGVTQSPTHLIKTRGQQVTLRCSPKSGHDTVSWYQQALGQGPQFIFQYYEEEERQRGNFPDRFSGHQFPNYSSELNVNALLLGDSALYLCASSLPGGSTDTQYFGPGTRLTVL.

The chain employs TRBV12-3 or TRBV12-4 and TRBJ2-7; D unresolved. The V and J ends lost 5 bases and 3 bases respectively, with 8 bases between them. The CDR3 covers 12 residues. CDR3 in DNA: TGTGCCAGCAGTCCCTCAGGCTACGAGCAGTACTTC. It translates to CASSPSGYEQYF.

This clone came up a few times. The chain has TRBV19 and TRBJ2-3; 7 bases are shared with TRBD2. CDR1 is LNHDA, CDR2 SQIVND, per germline (reference sequence). The ends lost 3 bases at V and 1 base at J; junction bases unmatched: 13. The CDR3 has 18 residues. The CDR3: CASSIREGSGLRTDTQYF. For the CDR3, the DNA is TGTGCCAGTAGTATCAGGGAAGGTAGCGGGCTTCGCACAGATACGCAGTATTTT.

This chain connects TRBV2 to TRBJ2-2, with TRBD1 identical over 10 bases. Germline V gene lookup returns CDR1 SNHLY and CDR2 FYNNEI. V lost 6 bases to trimming and J lost 5 bases; unmatched junction nucleotides: 3. The CDR3 extends over 14 amino acids. The CDR3 spells CASRRDRGTGELFF. The CDR3 DNA follows: TGTGCCAGCAGGAGGGACAGGGGAACCGGGGAGCTGTTTTTT.

This rearrangement joins TRBV7-8 to TRBJ1-2; the D is unclear. The germline V gene has CDR1 SGHVS and CDR2 FQNEAQ. The CDR3 runs 14 residues. Trimming cost V 1 base and J 4 bases, with 10 bases left between them. The CDR3 coding sequence is TGTGCCAGCAGCTTAGGAGAGGCCCCCTATGGCTACACCTTC. It translates to CASSLGEAPYGYTF.

This clone was detected only once. The chain combines TRBV6-1 with TRBJ1-1; a possible D gene is TRBD1 (5 bases). The V gene's germline CDR1 is MNHNS and CDR2 SASEGT. V gave up 0 bases and J gave up 10 bases, with 12 bases separating them. The CDR3 contains 13 residues. DNA of the CDR3: TGTGCCAGCAGTGAAGCGCTCGGCAGGGTAGCTTTCTTT. Translation: CASSEALGRVAFF.

This chain connects TRBV5-5 to TRBJ1-4; 8 bases agree with TRBD1. The CDR3 runs to 16 residues. Losses at the gene ends were 0 bases for V and 5 bases for J; bases not matched to a gene: 6. CDR1 is SGHKS and CDR2 is YYEKEE in the germline V gene (reference sequence). The CDR3 protein is CASSLGGRGRNEKLFF. CDR3 bases: TGTGCCAGCAGCTTGGGGGGCAGGGGGCGAAATGAAAAACTGTTTTTT.

J is TRBJ1-2 and V is TRBV23-1; D unclear. TRBV23-1 is flagged as an ORF with uncertain function. V was shortened by 4 bases and J by 1 base, with 13 bases between the two germline ends. CDR3 length: 15 residues. Here the CDR3 DNA reads TGCGCCAGCAGTCTCCCGCGAGGAGGTAACTATGGCTACACCTTC. As protein: CASSLPRGGNYGYTF.

The J gene is TRBJ1-2, the V gene TRBV9, with 10 bases that match TRBD1. The CDR3 is made up of 13 amino acids. J gave up 7 bases and V 3 bases, and 3 bases lay outside the gene matches. Per germline, CDR1 SGDLS and CDR2 YYNGEE. The CDR3: CASSDRQGAGYTF. CDR3 bases: TGTGCCAGCAGCGACAGACAGGGGGCTGGCTACACCTTC.

Details on this clone: At one end the junction does not follow the germline gene, possibly because of a read error. This chain joins TRBV6-2 or TRBV6-3 and TRBJ2-7, with D possibly being TRBD2 (5 bases). The CDR3 consists of 13 residues. CDR1 and CDR2 from the germline V gene are MNHEY and SVGEGT. The CDR3 nucleotides are TGTGCCAGCAGTTACTGGAACAGAGGGCGAGGAGTCTTC. Its protein product is CASSYWNRGRGVF.

The J gene is TRBJ2-5, the V gene TRBV28; D remains ambiguous. Trimming shortened V by 2 bases and J by 1 base, and 8 bases separated the two germline ends. This CDR3 comprises 14 residues. Germline CDR1 reads MDHEN; CDR2 reads SYDVKM. The CDR3 loop is CASSLTGFQETQYF. The CDR3, as DNA: TGTGCCAGCAGTTTAACGGGTTTCCAAGAGACCCAGTACTTC.

The chain carries TRBV28 and TRBJ1-3; D unclear. Per germline, CDR1 MDHEN and CDR2 SYDVKM. Trimming took 2 bases from V and 0 from J, leaving 8 bases between them. The CDR3 length is 15 residues. The CDR3 DNA reads as TGTGCCAGCAGTTTACGAACACACTCTGGAAACACCATATATTTT. Its translation is CASSLRTHSGNTIYF.

The gene calls are TRBV19 and TRBJ1-1; D is uncertain. Germline V CDR1 and CDR2: LNHDA, SQIVND (reference sequence). The CDR3 runs to 11 residues. V was trimmed by 6 bases and J by 4 bases, leaving 6 bases between them. The CDR3 DNA is TGTGCCAGTAGACAGAGCACTGAAGCTTTCTTT. Its protein product is CASRQSTEAFF. The full variable domain, rest sourced from reference TRBV19 and TRBJ1-1, is DGGITQSPKYLFRKEGQNVTLSCEQNLNHDAMYWYRQDPGQGLRLIYYSQIVNDFQKGDIAEGYSVSREKKESFPLTVTSAQKNPTAFYLCASRQSTEAFFGQGTRLTVV.